A selection of T cell receptor beta chains follows, all from one sample in a study of shared clonotypes between healthy human individuals. Profiling relied on immunoSEQ multiplex PCR, and the TCRdb table lists in-frame clones only, not all of them. The data show about 1.1 million clones, 60% to 80% seen once. The material sequenced was memory CD4+ T cells from PBMCs. The receptors stem from a man in his late teens or twenties in good health. Some clones in this sample may be carry-over from other donors' samples. Each CDR3 is given with its conserved first and last residue.

cdr3_aa: CASSQGQGIAGGVNEQYF
cdr3_length: 18
j_call: TRBJ2-7
v_call: TRBV4-1

cdr3_aa: CASNSAGQSWEQYF
cdr3_length: 14
j_call: TRBJ2-7
v_call: TRBV28

cdr3_aa: CASSVGWGGPSGNTIYF
cdr3_length: 17
j_call: TRBJ1-3
v_call: TRBV9

cdr3_aa: CASSSEGLAEQYF
cdr3_length: 13
j_call: TRBJ2-7
v_call: TRBV7-3

cdr3_aa: CASRQQGTPNTEAFF
cdr3_length: 15
j_call: TRBJ1-1
v_call: TRBV28

cdr3_aa: CASSSLQGRGETQYF
cdr3_length: 15
j_call: TRBJ2-5
v_call: TRBV11-2

cdr3_aa: CASLVANSPLHF
cdr3_length: 12
j_call: TRBJ1-6
v_call: TRBV28

cdr3_aa: CASSLITGELFF
cdr3_length: 12
j_call: TRBJ2-2
v_call: TRBV28

cdr3_aa: CASRAFGQAFF
cdr3_length: 11
j_call: TRBJ1-1
v_call: TRBV6-5

cdr3_aa: CASSQGSTDTQYF
cdr3_length: 13
j_call: TRBJ2-3
v_call: TRBV4-2

cdr3_aa: CASSLSRVNQPQHF
cdr3_length: 14
j_call: TRBJ1-5
v_call: TRBV28